The sample holds a few counts of the clone carrying this TCR beta chain. Its antigen remains unidentified. These data originate in a study of cytotoxic CD8 clonotypes in ibrutinib-treated CLL. Study-level background: Averaging across samples gave about 230,000 productive templates and approximately 87,000 productive rearrangements. General study results and limits: At ibrutinib response, clonality increased, and at progression it declined back toward baseline. Clonality at baseline surpassed age-matched healthy donors and tracked circulating CD8+ T-cell counts.

The method was immunoSEQ multiplex PCR; TCRdb's version includes in-frame clones alone and lacks a portion of them. The repertoire consists of 35,000 or so clones, with 60% to 80% occurring once and the leading ten covering about a quarter. The CDR3 runs to 13 residues. In germline, CDR1 is ENHRY, CDR2 SYGVKD. The V end lost 6 bases, the J end lost 2 bases, and 11 bases lay between the germline ends. The clonotype originates from a human donor with chronic lymphocytic leukemia. The sequences come from PBMCs, collected before ibrutinib treatment. V is TRBV10-3 and J is TRBJ2-7; tentative D call: TRBD2 (5 bases). CDR3 region: CAIRDGGTYEQYF. The CDR3, as DNA: TGTGCCATCAGGGACGGAGGAACCTACGAGCAGTACTTC.